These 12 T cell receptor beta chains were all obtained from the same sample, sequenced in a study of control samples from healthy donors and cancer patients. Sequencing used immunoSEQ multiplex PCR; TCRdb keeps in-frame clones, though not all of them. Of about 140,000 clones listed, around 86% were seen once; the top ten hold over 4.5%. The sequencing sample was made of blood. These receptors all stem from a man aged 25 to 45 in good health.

CDR3 protein: CASSLMGGEQYF. In DNA, the CDR3 is TGTGCCAGCAGTTTAATGGGGGGGGAGCAGTACTTC. V usage is TRBV27 and J usage is TRBJ2-7; 7 bases line up with TRBD2. CDR1 and CDR2 from the germline V gene are MNHEY and SMNVEV (reference sequence). The CDR3 contains 12 residues. J was trimmed by 7 bases and V by 2 bases; bases with no gene match: 2.

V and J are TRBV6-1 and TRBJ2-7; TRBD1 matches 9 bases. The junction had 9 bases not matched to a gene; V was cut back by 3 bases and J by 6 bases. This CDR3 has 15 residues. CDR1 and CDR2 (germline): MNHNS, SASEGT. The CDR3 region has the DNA TGTGCCAGCAGTGACCACAACACAGGGGGCGGCGAGCAGTACTTC. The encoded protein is CASSDHNTGGGEQYF.

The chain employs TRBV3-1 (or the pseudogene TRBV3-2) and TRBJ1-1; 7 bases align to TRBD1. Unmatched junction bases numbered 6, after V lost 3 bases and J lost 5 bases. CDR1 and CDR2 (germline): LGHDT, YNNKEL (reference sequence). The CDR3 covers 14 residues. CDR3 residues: CASSHRQGRTEAFF. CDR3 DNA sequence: TGTGCCAGCAGCCACAGACAGGGCAGGACTGAAGCTTTCTTT.

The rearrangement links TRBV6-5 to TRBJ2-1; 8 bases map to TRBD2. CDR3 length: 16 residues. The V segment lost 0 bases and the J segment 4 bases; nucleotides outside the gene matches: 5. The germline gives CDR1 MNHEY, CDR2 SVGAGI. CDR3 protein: CASSYSVSGKYNEQFF. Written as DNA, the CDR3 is TGTGCCAGCAGTTACTCGGTTAGCGGGAAATACAATGAGCAGTTCTTC.

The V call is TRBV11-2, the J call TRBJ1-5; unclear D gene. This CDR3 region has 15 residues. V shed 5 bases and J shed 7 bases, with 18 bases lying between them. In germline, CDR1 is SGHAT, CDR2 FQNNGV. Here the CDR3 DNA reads TGTGCCAGCAGCCTATACGTGGGGAGTGGACAGCCCCAGCATTTT. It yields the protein CASSLYVGSGQPQHF.

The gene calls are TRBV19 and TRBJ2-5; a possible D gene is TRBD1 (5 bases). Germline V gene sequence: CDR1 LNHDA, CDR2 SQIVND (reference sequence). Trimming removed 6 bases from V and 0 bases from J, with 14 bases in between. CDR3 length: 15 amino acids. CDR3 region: CASSPDHRYQETQYF. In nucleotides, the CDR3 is TGTGCCAGTAGCCCGGATCACAGGTACCAAGAGACCCAGTACTTC. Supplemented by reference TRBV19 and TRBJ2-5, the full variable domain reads DGGITQSPKYLFRKEGQNVTLSCEQNLNHDAMYWYRQDPGQGLRLIYYSQIVNDFQKGDIAEGYSVSREKKESFPLTVTSAQKNPTAFYLCASSPDHRYQETQYFGPGTRLLVL.

CDR3 loop: CASSAETGANTGELFF. The CDR3 region has the DNA TGTGCCAGCAGCGCCGAGACAGGGGCGAACACCGGGGAGCTGTTTTTT. The chain combines TRBV9 with TRBJ2-2, with 8 bases matching TRBD1. Per germline, CDR1 SGDLS and CDR2 YYNGEE. The CDR3 spans 16 residues. J gave up 0 bases and V 3 bases, and 4 bases lay outside the gene matches.

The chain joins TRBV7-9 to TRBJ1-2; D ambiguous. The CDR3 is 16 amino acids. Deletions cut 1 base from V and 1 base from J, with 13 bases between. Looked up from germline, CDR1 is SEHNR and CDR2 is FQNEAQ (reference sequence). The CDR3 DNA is TGTGCCAGCAGCTTAGGGGGTAGCGAAAGTAACTATGGCTACACCTTC. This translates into CASSLGGSESNYGYTF.

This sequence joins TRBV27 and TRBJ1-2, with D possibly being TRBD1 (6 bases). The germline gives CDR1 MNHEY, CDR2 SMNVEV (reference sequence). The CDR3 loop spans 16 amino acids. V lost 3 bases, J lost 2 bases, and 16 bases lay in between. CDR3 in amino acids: CASSFLSTGKNYGYTF. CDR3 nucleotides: TGTGCCAGCAGTTTTCTTTCGACAGGAAAAAACTATGGCTACACCTTC.

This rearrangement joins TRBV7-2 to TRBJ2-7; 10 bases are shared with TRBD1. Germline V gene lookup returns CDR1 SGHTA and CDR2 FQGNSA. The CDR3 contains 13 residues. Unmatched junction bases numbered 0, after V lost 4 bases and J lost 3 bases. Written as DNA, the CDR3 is TGTGCCAGCAGCTGGACAGGGGGCTACGAGCAGTACTTC. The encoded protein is CASSWTGGYEQYF. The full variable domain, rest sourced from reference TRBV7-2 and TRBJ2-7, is GAGVSQSPSNKVTEKGKDVELRCDPISGHTALYWYRQSLGQGLEFLIYFQGNSAPDKSGLPSDRFSAERTGGSVSTLTIQRTQQEDSAVYLCASSWTGGYEQYFGPGTRLTVT.

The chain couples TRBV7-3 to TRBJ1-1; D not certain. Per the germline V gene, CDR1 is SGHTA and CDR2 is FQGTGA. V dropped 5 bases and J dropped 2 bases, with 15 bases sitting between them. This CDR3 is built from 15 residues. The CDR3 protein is CASSLSVGGNTEAFF. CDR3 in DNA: TGTGCCAGCAGCCTTAGTGTGGGAGGCAACACTGAAGCTTTCTTT.

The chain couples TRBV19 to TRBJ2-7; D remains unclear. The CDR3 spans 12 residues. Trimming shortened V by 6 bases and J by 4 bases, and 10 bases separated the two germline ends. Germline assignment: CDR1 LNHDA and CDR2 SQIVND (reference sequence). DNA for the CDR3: TGTGCCAGTAGCCGCGGAGCGTACGAGCAGTACTTC. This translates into CASSRGAYEQYF.